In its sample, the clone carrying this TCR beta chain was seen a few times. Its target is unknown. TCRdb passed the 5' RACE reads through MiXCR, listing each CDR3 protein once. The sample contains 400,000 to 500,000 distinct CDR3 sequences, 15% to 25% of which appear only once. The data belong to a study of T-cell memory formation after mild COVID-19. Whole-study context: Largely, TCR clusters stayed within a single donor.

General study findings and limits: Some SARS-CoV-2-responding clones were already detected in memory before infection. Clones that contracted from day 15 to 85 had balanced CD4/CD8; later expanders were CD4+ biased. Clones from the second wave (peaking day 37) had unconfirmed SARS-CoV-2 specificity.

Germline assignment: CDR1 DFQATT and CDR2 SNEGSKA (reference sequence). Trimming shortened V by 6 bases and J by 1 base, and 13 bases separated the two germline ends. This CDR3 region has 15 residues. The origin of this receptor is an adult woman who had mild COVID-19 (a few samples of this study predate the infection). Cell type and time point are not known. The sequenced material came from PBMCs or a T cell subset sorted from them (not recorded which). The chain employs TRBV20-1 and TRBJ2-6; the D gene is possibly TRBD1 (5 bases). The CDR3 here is CSAPPGMSGANVLTF. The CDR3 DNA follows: TGCAGTGCACCACCAGGGATGTCTGGGGCCAACGTCCTGACTTTC.